This TCR beta chain was sequenced in a study of control samples from healthy donors and cancer patients. Using immunoSEQ multiplex PCR, the repertoire was profiled, and TCRdb retains in-frame clones only, with some absent. Of about 160,000 clones listed, 90% to 95% are singletons. J lost 2 bases, V lost 5 bases, and 0 bases had no gene match. The CDR3 has 12 residues. Looked up from germline, CDR1 is GTSNPN and CDR2 is SVGIG (reference sequence). This sequence joins TRBV30 and TRBJ1-5, with TRBD1 identical over 7 bases. This clonotype was obtained from a man aged 60-69 years with colorectal cancer. The sample was PBMCs. The CDR3 loop is CAWGQGNQPQHF. The CDR3 nucleotides read TGTGCCTGGGGACAGGGCAATCAGCCCCAGCATTTT. The full variable domain, completed using reference TRBV30 and TRBJ1-5, is SQTIHQWPATLVQPVGSPLSLECTVEGTSNPNLYWYRQAAGRGLQLLFYSVGIGQISSEVPQNLSASRPQDRQFILSSKKLLLSDSGFYLCAWGQGNQPQHFGDGTRLSIL.